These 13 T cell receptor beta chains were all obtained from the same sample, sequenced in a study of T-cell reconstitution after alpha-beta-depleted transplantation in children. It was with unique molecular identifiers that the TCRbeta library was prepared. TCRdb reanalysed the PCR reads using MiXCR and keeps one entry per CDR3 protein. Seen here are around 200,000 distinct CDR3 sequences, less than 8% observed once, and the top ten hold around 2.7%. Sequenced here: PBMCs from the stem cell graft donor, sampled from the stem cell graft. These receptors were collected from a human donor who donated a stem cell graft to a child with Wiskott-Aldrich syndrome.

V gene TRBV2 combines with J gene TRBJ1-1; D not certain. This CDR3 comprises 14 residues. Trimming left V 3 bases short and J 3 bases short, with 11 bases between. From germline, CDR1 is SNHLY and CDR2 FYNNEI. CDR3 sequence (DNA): TGTGCCAGCAGTGATATCCTGGGCTACACTGAAGCTTTCTTT. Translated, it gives CASSDILGYTEAFF.

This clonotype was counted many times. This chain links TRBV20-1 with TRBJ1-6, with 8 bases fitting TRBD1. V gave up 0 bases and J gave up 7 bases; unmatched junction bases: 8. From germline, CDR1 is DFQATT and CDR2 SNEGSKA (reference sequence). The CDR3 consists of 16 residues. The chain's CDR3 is CSARDPGTGGNSPLHF. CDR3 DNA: TGCAGTGCTAGAGACCCCGGGACAGGAGGAAATTCACCCCTCCACTTT.

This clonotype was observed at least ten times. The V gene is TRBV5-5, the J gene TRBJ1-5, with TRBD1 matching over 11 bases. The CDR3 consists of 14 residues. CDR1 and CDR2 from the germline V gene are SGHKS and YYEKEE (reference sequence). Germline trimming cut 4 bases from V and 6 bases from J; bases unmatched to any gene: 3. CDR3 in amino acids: CASSAGTGGQPQHF. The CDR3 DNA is TGTGCCAGCAGCGCTGGGACAGGGGGTCAGCCCCAGCATTTT.

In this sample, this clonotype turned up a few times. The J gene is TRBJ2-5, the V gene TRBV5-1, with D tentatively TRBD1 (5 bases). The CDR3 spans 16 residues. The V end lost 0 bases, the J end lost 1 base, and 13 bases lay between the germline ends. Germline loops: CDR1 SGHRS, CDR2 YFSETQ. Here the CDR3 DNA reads TGCGCCAGCAGCTTGGATTCTCGTACAGGCCAAGAGACCCAGTACTTC. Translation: CASSLDSRTGQETQYF.

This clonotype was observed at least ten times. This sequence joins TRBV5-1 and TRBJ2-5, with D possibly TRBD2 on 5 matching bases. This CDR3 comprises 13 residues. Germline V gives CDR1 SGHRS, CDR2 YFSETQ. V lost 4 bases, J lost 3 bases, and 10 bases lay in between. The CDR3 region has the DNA TGCGCCAGCAGCATGAGCGGAGAAGAGACCCAGTACTTC. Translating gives CASSMSGEETQYF.

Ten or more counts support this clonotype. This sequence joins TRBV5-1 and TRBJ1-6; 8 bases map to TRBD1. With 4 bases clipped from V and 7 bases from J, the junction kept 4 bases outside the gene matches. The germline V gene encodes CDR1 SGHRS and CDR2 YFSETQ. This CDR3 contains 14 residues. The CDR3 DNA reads TGCGCCAGCAGCACCTCAGGGGGCAATTCACCCCTCCACTTT. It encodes CASSTSGGNSPLHF.

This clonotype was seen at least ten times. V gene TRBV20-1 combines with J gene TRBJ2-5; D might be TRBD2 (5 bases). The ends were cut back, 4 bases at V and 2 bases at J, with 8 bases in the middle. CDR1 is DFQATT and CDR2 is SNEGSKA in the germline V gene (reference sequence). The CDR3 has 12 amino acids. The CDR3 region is CSAKRLQETQYF. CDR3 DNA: TGCAGTGCTAAGCGGTTACAAGAGACCCAGTACTTC.

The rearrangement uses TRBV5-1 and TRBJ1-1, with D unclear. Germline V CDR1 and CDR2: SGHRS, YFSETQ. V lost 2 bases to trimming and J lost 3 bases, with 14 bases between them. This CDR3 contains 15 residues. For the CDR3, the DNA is TGCGCCAGCAGCTTTCTCGGACCCGCGGACACTGAAGCTTTCTTT. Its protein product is CASSFLGPADTEAFF.

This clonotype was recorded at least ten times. The CDR3 is CAISEGALQGAYSPLHF. For the CDR3, the DNA is TGTGCCATCAGTGAGGGCGCTTTGCAGGGGGCCTATTCACCCCTCCACTTT. This sequence joins TRBV10-3 and TRBJ1-6; 8 bases are shared with TRBD1. The germline CDR1 and CDR2 sequences are ENHRY and SYGVKD. This CDR3 contains 17 residues. The ends lost 2 bases at V and 8 bases at J; junction bases unmatched: 11.

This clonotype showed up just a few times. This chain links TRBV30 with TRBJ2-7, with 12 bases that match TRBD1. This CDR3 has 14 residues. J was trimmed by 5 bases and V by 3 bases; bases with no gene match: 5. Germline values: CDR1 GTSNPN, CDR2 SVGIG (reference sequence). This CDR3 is CAWRGDRGLNEQYF. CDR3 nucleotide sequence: TGTGCCTGGAGGGGGGACAGGGGGCTGAACGAGCAGTACTTC.

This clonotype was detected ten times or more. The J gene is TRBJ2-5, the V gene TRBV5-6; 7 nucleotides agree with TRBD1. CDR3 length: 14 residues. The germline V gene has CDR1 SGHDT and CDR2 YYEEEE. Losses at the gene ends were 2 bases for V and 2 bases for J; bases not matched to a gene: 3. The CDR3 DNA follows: TGTGCCAGCAGCTTTCCGGGACAGCAAGAGACCCAGTACTTC. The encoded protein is CASSFPGQQETQYF.

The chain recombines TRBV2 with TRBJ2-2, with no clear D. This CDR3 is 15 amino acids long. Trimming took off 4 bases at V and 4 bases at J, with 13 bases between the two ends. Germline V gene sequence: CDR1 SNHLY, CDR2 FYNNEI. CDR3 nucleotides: TGTGCCAGCAGTGGAGTACTTTTTGGCACCGGGGAGCTGTTTTTT. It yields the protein CASSGVLFGTGELFF.

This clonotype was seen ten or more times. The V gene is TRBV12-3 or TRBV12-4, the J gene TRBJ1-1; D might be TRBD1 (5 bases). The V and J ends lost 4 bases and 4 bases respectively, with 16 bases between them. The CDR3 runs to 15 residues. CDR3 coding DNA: TGTGCCAGCAGTTCCCTTGGACTGGGGACCACTGAAGCTTTCTTT. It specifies CASSSLGLGTTEAFF.